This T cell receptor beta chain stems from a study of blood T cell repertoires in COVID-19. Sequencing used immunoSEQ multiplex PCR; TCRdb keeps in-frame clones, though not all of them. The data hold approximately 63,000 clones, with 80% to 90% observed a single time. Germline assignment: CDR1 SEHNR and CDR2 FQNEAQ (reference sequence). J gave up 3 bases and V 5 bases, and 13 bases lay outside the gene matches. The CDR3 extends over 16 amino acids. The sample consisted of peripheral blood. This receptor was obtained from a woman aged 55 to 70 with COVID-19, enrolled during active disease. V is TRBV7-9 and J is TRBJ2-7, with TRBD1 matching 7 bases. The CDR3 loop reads CASSLLPGQSIYEQYF. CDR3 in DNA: TGTGCCAGCAGCCTCCTACCGGGACAGTCTATCTACGAGCAGTACTTC.